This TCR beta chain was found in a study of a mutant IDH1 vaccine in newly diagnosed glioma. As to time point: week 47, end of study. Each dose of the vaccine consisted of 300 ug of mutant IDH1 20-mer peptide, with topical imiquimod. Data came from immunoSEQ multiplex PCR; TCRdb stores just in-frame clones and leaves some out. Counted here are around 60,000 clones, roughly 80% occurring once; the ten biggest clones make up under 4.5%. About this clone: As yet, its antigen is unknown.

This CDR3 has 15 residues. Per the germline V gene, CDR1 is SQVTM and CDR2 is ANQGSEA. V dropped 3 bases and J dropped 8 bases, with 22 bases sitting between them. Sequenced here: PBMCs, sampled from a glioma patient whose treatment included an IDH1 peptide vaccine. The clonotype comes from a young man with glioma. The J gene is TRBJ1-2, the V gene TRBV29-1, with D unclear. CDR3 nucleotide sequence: TGCAGCGTTGATCTGGCCGGACGGAGCCTGGGGGGCTACACCTTC. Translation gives CSVDLAGRSLGGYTF.